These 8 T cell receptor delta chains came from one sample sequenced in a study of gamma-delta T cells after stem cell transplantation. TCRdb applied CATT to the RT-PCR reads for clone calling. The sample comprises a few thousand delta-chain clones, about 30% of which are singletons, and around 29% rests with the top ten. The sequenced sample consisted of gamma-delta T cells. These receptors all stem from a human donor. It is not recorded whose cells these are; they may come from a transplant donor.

The CDR3 DNA is TGTGCCTGTGAGGAGGTGGGGGATACGCGGGCGGTGTCCGATAAACTCATCTTT. Translated, it gives CACEEVGDTRAVSDKLIF. This sequence joins TRDV2 and TRDJ1; 11 nucleotides match TRDD3. Germline V gene lookup returns CDR1 GEAIGNYY and CDR2 EKD. The V gene end was trimmed by 4 bases and the J gene end by 3 bases; junction bases not matched to a gene: 15. The CDR3 is 18 amino acids.

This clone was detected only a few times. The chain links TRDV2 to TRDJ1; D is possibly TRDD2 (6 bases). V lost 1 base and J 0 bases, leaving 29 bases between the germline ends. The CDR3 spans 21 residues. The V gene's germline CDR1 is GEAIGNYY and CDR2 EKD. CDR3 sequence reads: CACDTMIPMRGRGQYTDKLIF. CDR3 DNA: TGTGCCTGTGACACAATGATTCCTATGAGAGGACGTGGACAGTACACCGATAAACTCATCTTT.

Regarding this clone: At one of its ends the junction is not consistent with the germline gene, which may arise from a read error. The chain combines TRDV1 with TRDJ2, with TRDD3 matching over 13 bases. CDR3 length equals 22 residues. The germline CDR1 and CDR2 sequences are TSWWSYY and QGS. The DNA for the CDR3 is TGTGCTCTTGGGAACCCCTTCTGGACTGGGGGATACGCCAAGTCCTTGACAGTACAACTCTTCTTT. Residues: CALGNPFWTGGYAKSLTVQLFF.

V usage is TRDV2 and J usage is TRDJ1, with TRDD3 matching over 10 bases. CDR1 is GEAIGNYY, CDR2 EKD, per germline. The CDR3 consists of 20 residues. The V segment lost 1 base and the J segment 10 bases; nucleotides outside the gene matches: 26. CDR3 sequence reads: CACDTVGTRTLGDTSDPLIF. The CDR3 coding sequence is TGTGCCTGTGACACTGTCGGAACGCGTACGTTGGGGGATACTTCCGATCCACTCATCTTT.

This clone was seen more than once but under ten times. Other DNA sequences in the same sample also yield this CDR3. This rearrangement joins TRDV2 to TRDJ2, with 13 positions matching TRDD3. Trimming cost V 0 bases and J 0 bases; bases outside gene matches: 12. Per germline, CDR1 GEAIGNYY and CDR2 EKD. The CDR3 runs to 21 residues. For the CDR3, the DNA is TGTGCCTGTGACACCGTACTGGGGGATACGCGAGGGAGCGCTTTGACAGCACAACTCTTCTTT. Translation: CACDTVLGDTRGSALTAQLFF.

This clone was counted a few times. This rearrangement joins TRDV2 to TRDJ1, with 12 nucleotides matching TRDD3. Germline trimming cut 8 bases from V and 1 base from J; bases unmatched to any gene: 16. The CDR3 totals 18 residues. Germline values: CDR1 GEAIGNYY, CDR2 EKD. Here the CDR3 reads CASDGVLLGDTRTDKLIF. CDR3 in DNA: TGTGCCTCCGACGGGGTCTTACTGGGGGATACTCGCACCGATAAACTCATCTTT.

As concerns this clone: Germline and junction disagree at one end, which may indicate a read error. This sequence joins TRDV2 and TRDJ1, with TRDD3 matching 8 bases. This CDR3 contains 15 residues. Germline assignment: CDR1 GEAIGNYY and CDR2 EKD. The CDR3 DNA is TGTGCCTGTGACTCACTGGGGGCTACGACGGATAACCTCATCTTT. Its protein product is CACDSLGATTDNLIF.

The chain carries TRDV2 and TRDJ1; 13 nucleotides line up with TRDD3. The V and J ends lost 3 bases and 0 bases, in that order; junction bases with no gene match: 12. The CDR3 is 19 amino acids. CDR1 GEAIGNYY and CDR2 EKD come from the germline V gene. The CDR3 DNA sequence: TGTGCCTGTGACCCGGTACTGGGGGATACGCCCAAATACACCGATAAACTCATCTTT. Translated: CACDPVLGDTPKYTDKLIF.